The 30 T cell receptor beta chains below come from one sample, sequenced in a study of T cells after yellow fever vaccination. TCRdb re-derived calls from the 5' RACE reads in MiXCR, one entry per CDR3 protein. The sample lists around 72,000 distinct CDR3 sequences, under 9.5% occurring once. Sequencing used CD8+ T cells sorted from PBMCs, obtained less than 11 days after the first yellow fever vaccination. Source of these receptors: a man aged 18 to 30 who received the YFV17D yellow fever vaccine.

This clonotype was seen at least ten times. J is TRBJ1-2 and V is TRBV20-1; the match to TRBD1 covers 7 bases. Germline V gene data show CDR1 as DFQATT and CDR2 as SNEGSKA (reference sequence). V trimming: 0 bases; J trimming: 5 bases; junction bases outside the gene matches: 6. This CDR3 has 14 amino acids. CDR3 region: CSARDPRGLYGYTF. DNA of the CDR3: TGCAGTGCTAGAGATCCCAGGGGGTTGTATGGCTACACCTTC.

In this sample, this clonotype turned up a few times. The chain links TRBV24-1 to TRBJ2-1; D remains unclear. Germline V gives CDR1 KGHDR, CDR2 SFDVKD. V was pared by 7 bases and J by 1 base, with 10 bases between. This CDR3 has 14 residues. The CDR3 nucleotides read TGTGCCACCAGCAGAACCGCGTCCTACAATGAGCAGTTCTTC. This gives the protein CATSRTASYNEQFF.

This clonotype was counted at least ten times. V is TRBV7-9 and J is TRBJ2-1; 10 bases align to TRBD2. The CDR3 consists of 14 residues. From germline, CDR1 is SEHNR and CDR2 FQNEAQ (reference sequence). J gave up 4 bases and V 5 bases, and 2 bases lay outside the gene matches. The CDR3 DNA reads as TGTGCCAGCAGCCTTAGCGGGGGGTACAATGAGCAGTTCTTC. Its protein product is CASSLSGGYNEQFF.

At least ten counts were recorded for this clonotype. This chain connects TRBV20-1 to TRBJ1-5, with 7 bases aligning to TRBD1. With 0 bases clipped from V and 6 bases from J, the junction kept 11 bases outside the gene matches. The CDR3 is 16 amino acids. Germline lookup yields CDR1 DFQATT and CDR2 SNEGSKA (reference sequence). In DNA, the CDR3 is TGCAGTGCTAGAGATCTAACAGGGGTACACGGTCAGCCCCAGCATTTT. Translation: CSARDLTGVHGQPQHF.

The chain uses TRBV6-2 or TRBV6-3 and TRBJ2-7; possible D gene TRBD1, 5 bases. V was clipped by 2 bases and J by 6 bases, with 11 bases between them. Germline V gene sequence: CDR1 MNHEY, CDR2 SVGEGT. CDR3 length: 13 amino acids. The CDR3 is CASSYTRVGEQYF. CDR3 DNA: TGTGCCAGCAGTTACACCAGGGTAGGCGAGCAGTACTTC.

For this clonotype: This sequence may be a read error, since a much larger clone differs from it by one base. This chain joins TRBV12-3 or TRBV12-4 and TRBJ2-3; TRBD1 might be the D (7 bases). This CDR3 contains 16 residues. The CDR3 spells CASRSGTVTSRDTQYF. The DNA for the CDR3 is TGTGCCAGCAGGTCCGGGACAGTTACTAGCAGAGATACGCAGTATTTT.

This chain connects TRBV12-5 to TRBJ2-5; 7 nucleotides match TRBD1. V lost 6 bases, J lost 3 bases, and 10 bases stayed unmatched. Germline V lookup: CDR1 LGHNT, CDR2 FRNRAP. This CDR3 is built from 15 residues. CDR3 bases: TGTGCTAGTGGCCCCTCTAGGGGGCCCGAAGAGACCCAGTACTTC. As protein: CASGPSRGPEETQYF.

The chain couples TRBV19 to TRBJ1-1; D is ambiguous. The germline V and J ends were trimmed by 5 bases and 4 bases, with 8 bases remaining between them. The CDR3 sequence is 12 residues long. The germline gives CDR1 LNHDA, CDR2 SQIVND (reference sequence). The DNA for the CDR3 is TGTGCCAGTAGTTTGGGCCCCACTGAAGCTTTCTTT. Its protein product is CASSLGPTEAFF.

This clonotype was detected ten times or more. The chain couples TRBV11-1 to TRBJ2-1; 8 positions agree with TRBD2. V was pared by 3 bases and J by 0 bases, with 10 bases of the junction left unmatched. Germline values: CDR1 SGHAT, CDR2 FQDESV (reference sequence). The CDR3 runs to 18 residues. The CDR3 DNA reads TGTGCCAGCAGCTTCACTAGCGGAGAAAAAAGCTCCTACAATGAGCAGTTCTTC. As protein: CASSFTSGEKSSYNEQFF.

This clonotype was recorded at least ten times. This chain connects TRBV4-2 to TRBJ1-5, with D unclear. The V end lost 4 bases, the J end lost 5 bases, and 12 bases lay between the germline ends. Looked up from germline, CDR1 is LGHNA and CDR2 is YNFKEQ. The CDR3 runs 14 residues. CDR3 region: CASSPTESYQPQHF. In DNA form, the CDR3 reads TGTGCCAGCAGCCCCACGGAATCTTATCAGCCCCAGCATTTT.

In DNA form, the CDR3 reads TGTGCCAGCAGTTTGGGCCGTGGGGGTGAAAAACTGTTTTTT. Encoded protein: CASSLGRGGEKLFF. This chain joins TRBV12-3 or TRBV12-4 and TRBJ1-4; possibly TRBD1 for D (5 bases). Trimming removed 3 bases from V and 7 bases from J, with 12 bases in between. The CDR3 contains 14 residues.

This rearrangement joins TRBV6-1 to TRBJ1-1, with TRBD1 as a possible D gene (5 bases). This CDR3 region has 14 residues. Germline CDR1 is MNHNS and CDR2 is SASEGT. Trimming cost V 8 bases and J 3 bases, with 16 bases left between them. The chain's CDR3 is CASQNRQTDTEAFF. CDR3 bases: TGTGCCAGCCAAAATCGACAGACCGACACTGAAGCTTTCTTT.

The chain joins TRBV6-5 to TRBJ1-6; the D is unclear. V was cut by 2 bases and J by 7 bases, with 6 bases left in between. The CDR3 has 13 amino acids. Germline V lookup: CDR1 MNHEY, CDR2 SVGAGI. The CDR3 DNA reads TGTGCCAGCAGTTACGGCGTGAATTCACCCCTCCACTTT. It encodes CASSYGVNSPLHF.

This chain connects TRBV10-2 to TRBJ2-2; D perhaps matches TRBD2 (6 bases). V lost 7 bases, J lost 2 bases, and 20 bases lay in between. Germline V gene data show CDR1 as WSHSY and CDR2 as SAAADI. The CDR3 consists of 17 residues. As DNA, the CDR3 is TGCGCCAGCACTGACCGGGGGTCCCTCATCAACACCGGGGAGCTGTTTTTT. Protein product: CASTDRGSLINTGELFF.

The chain employs TRBV3-1 and TRBJ2-3; the D gene is possibly TRBD1 (5 bases). Germline CDR1 and CDR2: LGHDT and YNNKEL (reference sequence). Trimming took 1 base from V and 0 from J, leaving 14 bases between them. This CDR3 contains 17 residues. Here the CDR3 DNA reads TGTGCCAGCAGCCAAGGACTTACAGGTGCTAGCACAGATACGCAGTATTTT. Translation gives CASSQGLTGASTDTQYF.

This clonotype was picked up many times. The V call is TRBV10-3, the J call TRBJ1-2, with 8 bases identical to TRBD1. Germline V gene sequence: CDR1 ENHRY, CDR2 SYGVKD. The junction had 19 bases not matched to a gene; V was cut back by 2 bases and J by 2 bases. CDR3 size: 20 residues. The CDR3 loop is CAISEPGTGRETTSNYGYTF. The CDR3, as DNA: TGTGCCATCAGTGAGCCGGGGACAGGACGGGAGACTACTTCGAACTATGGCTACACCTTC.

This chain joins TRBV2 and TRBJ2-3, with TRBD2 matching over 7 bases. This CDR3 has 16 residues. Trimming at V came to 3 bases and at J to 6 bases, leaving 12 bases not matched to a gene. Germline loops: CDR1 SNHLY, CDR2 FYNNEI. The CDR3 sequence is CASSERLAVVFDTQYF. The CDR3 region has the DNA TGTGCCAGCAGTGAGAGGCTAGCGGTAGTTTTTGATACGCAGTATTTT. Variable domain in full (rest from reference TRBV2 and TRBJ2-3): EPEVTQTPSHQVTQMGQEVILRCVPISNHLYFYWYRQILGQKVEFLVSFYNNEISEKSEIFDDQFSVERPDGSNFTLKIRSTKLEDSAMYFCASSERLAVVFDTQYFGPGTRLTVL.

The sample holds many counts of this clonotype. V usage is TRBV6-2 or TRBV6-3 and J usage is TRBJ1-2; maybe TRBD1 (5 bases). V dropped 5 bases and J dropped 9 bases, with 16 bases sitting between them. CDR1 is MNHEY and CDR2 is SVGEGT in the germline V gene. The CDR3 is made up of 13 amino acids. CDR3 DNA sequence: TGTGCCAGCAGTGATCAGGGAATTCTGAGCTACACCTTC. Encoded protein: CASSDQGILSYTF.

This clonotype was seen many times. The chain carries TRBV20-1 and TRBJ2-7; D perhaps matches TRBD1 (6 bases). With 0 bases removed from V and 6 bases from J, the gap between germline ends came to 18 bases. This CDR3 comprises 15 residues. Germline V gene data show CDR1 as DFQATT and CDR2 as SNEGSKA (reference sequence). The CDR3 bases are TGCAGTGCTAGAGATCCAATAGGGGGTTCTCGCGAGCAGTACTTC. This encodes CSARDPIGGSREQYF.

V and J are TRBV5-1 and TRBJ2-3, with 9 bases identical to TRBD2. Germline loops: CDR1 SGHRS, CDR2 YFSETQ. The CDR3 covers 16 residues. V lost 4 bases to trimming and J lost 3 bases; unmatched junction nucleotides: 9. The CDR3 spells CASSLPASGVTDTQYF. The CDR3 DNA reads TGCGCCAGCAGCCTCCCCGCTAGCGGGGTTACAGATACGCAGTATTTT.

This clonotype has at least ten counts. The chain carries TRBV7-8 and TRBJ1-2; the D is unclear. The ends were cut back, 4 bases at V and 1 base at J, with 13 bases in the middle. Germline V CDR1 and CDR2: SGHVS, FQNEAQ. The length of the CDR3 is 15 residues. The CDR3 sequence: CASSSPEGLNYGYTF. The CDR3 DNA is TGTGCCAGCAGCTCCCCAGAAGGACTTAACTATGGCTACACCTTC.

This clonotype was picked up many times. The V gene is TRBV29-1, the J gene TRBJ1-2, with a weak D call TRBD1 (5 bases). The CDR3 is 13 amino acids. Per the germline V gene, CDR1 is SQVTM and CDR2 is ANQGSEA. V lost 8 bases to trimming and J lost 7 bases, with 20 bases between them. Here the CDR3 DNA reads TGCAGCTCATGGAATCCGGGACTCTCTGGCTACACCTTC. This translates into CSSWNPGLSGYTF.

This clonotype was detected many times. The V and J genes are TRBV6-1 and TRBJ2-3; TRBD1 might be the D (5 bases). The CDR3 totals 13 residues. Trimming cost V 6 bases and J 2 bases, with 9 bases left between them. Germline V gene sequence: CDR1 MNHNS, CDR2 SASEGT. CDR3 nucleotide sequence: TGTGCCAGCAGCAGGGCCTACACAGATACGCAGTATTTT. The encoded protein is CASSRAYTDTQYF.

This clonotype was observed at least ten times. The J gene is TRBJ2-7, the V gene TRBV6-2 or TRBV6-3; D is unresolved. This CDR3 contains 14 residues. The germline CDR1 and CDR2 sequences are MNHEY and SVGEGT. Trimming cost V 2 bases and J 2 bases, with 10 bases left between them. The CDR3 reads CASSYDTTTYEQYV. CDR3 sequence (DNA): TGTGCCAGCAGTTACGATACCACTACCTACGAGCAGTACGTC.

The rearrangement uses TRBV3-1 and TRBJ2-1; 11 bases fit TRBD2. Germline trimming cut 1 base from V and 8 bases from J; bases unmatched to any gene: 4. In germline, CDR1 is LGHDT, CDR2 YNNKEL (reference sequence). The CDR3 spans 15 residues. CDR3 coding DNA: TGTGCCAGCAGCCAAGTAGCGGGAGGGAGCGATGAGCAGTTCTTC. It yields the protein CASSQVAGGSDEQFF.

The rearrangement uses TRBV6-2 or TRBV6-3 and TRBJ2-3; the match to TRBD2 covers 9 bases. The CDR3 length is 15 residues. V gave up 2 bases and J gave up 5 bases; unmatched junction bases: 5. CDR1 MNHEY and CDR2 SVGEGT come from the germline V gene. CDR3 coding DNA: TGTGCCAGCAGTTACCGAGCGGGGGGCCAAGATACGCAGTATTTT. This encodes CASSYRAGGQDTQYF.

This clonotype was observed many times. The gene calls are TRBV27 and TRBJ2-2; 9 nucleotides line up with TRBD2. The CDR3 extends over 16 amino acids. Germline loops: CDR1 MNHEY, CDR2 SMNVEV (reference sequence). V was clipped by 0 bases and J by 2 bases; unmatched bases: 1. In DNA form, the CDR3 reads TGTGCCAGCAGTTTATCGACTAGCGGTAACACCGGGGAGCTGTTTTTT. Translated, it gives CASSLSTSGNTGELFF.

This clonotype was seen many times. V gene TRBV4-1 combines with J gene TRBJ2-5, with D perhaps matching TRBD1 (5 bases). The CDR3 has 14 residues. V dropped 0 bases and J dropped 5 bases, with 10 bases sitting between them. Germline lookup yields CDR1 MGHRA and CDR2 YSYEKL. The CDR3 sequence: CASSQDQGLETQYF. CDR3 coding DNA: TGCGCCAGCAGCCAAGATCAGGGTTTGGAGACCCAGTACTTC.

The table lists this clonotype with many counts. The chain carries TRBV7-9 and TRBJ2-7, with D perhaps matching TRBD2 (5 bases). The CDR3 runs 15 residues. V was clipped by 1 base and J by 1 base, with 11 bases between them. Germline values: CDR1 SEHNR, CDR2 FQNEAQ (reference sequence). The CDR3 loop reads CASSLDLAPSYEQYF. The CDR3 DNA sequence: TGTGCCAGCAGCTTAGATCTAGCTCCTTCCTACGAGCAGTACTTC.

This clonotype appeared many times. The J gene is TRBJ1-1, the V gene TRBV2; the match to TRBD1 covers 7 bases. The CDR3 has 14 amino acids. Germline CDR1 reads SNHLY; CDR2 reads FYNNEI. V lost 3 bases and J lost 7; bases outside the gene matches: 8. This chain's CDR3 is CASSDRGAFFEAFF. CDR3 DNA sequence: TGTGCCAGCAGTGACAGGGGGGCCTTCTTTGAAGCTTTCTTT. Using reference TRBV2 and TRBJ1-1 for the parts outside the CDR3, the full variable domain is EPEVTQTPSHQVTQMGQEVILRCVPISNHLYFYWYRQILGQKVEFLVSFYNNEISEKSEIFDDQFSVERPDGSNFTLKIRSTKLEDSAMYFCASSDRGAFFEAFFGQGTRLTVV.